This TCR beta chain stems from a study of T cell repertoires in cytomegalovirus infection. Germline CDR1 is SNHLY and CDR2 is FYNNEI. The V end was cut by 6 bases, the J end by 0 bases, with 9 bases between. This CDR3 has 15 residues. Via MiXCR, TCRdb re-called the reads, giving one row per CDR3 protein. The sample has some 560,000 distinct CDR3 sequences, approximately 40% seen once. Regarding this clonotype: Its antigen is not identified.

The gene calls are TRBV2 and TRBJ2-6; no definite D call. The specimen comprised cultured PBMCs, sampled from culture after CMV antigen stimulation. The clonotype was recovered from a human donor in good health (CMV status not recorded). Some clones in this sample may be carry-over from other donors' samples. CDR3 sequence reads: CASRSPGSGANVLTF. Here the CDR3 DNA reads TGTGCCAGCAGGTCCCCCGGCTCTGGGGCCAACGTCCTGACTTTC.